The 19 T cell receptor beta chains presented below share a single source sample, sequenced in a study of shared clonotypes between healthy human individuals. Using immunoSEQ multiplex PCR, the repertoire was profiled, and TCRdb retains in-frame clones only, with some absent. The sample holds around 560,000 clones, roughly 96% seen once. Terminally differentiated effector memory CD45RA+ cells were excluded from the naive CD8 cells, which were CD45RO-negative and positively selected for CCR7. Sequencing input: naive CD8+ T cells sorted from blood. These receptors all come from a woman in her thirties in good health.

The CDR3 DNA follows: TGCAGCGTTGAAGAAGATGGCGCTAACCCGAGGTCTGAAGCTTTCTTT. Encoded protein: CSVEEDGANPRSEAFF. V and J are TRBV29-1 and TRBJ1-1, with unresolved D. In germline, CDR1 is SQVTM, CDR2 ANQGSEA. CDR3 length equals 16 residues. Trimming removed 0 bases at V and 6 bases at J, with 20 bases between.

The rearrangement uses TRBV14 and TRBJ2-7; perhaps D is TRBD1 or TRBD2 (7 bases each). The ends were cut back, 4 bases at V and 3 bases at J, with 19 bases in the middle. The germline CDR1 and CDR2 sequences are SGHDN and FVKESK. The CDR3 spans 16 residues. The CDR3 is CASSRRGGGEDYEQYF. The CDR3 coding sequence is TGTGCCAGCAGCCGCAGGGGGGGAGGGGAGGACTACGAGCAGTACTTC. The variable domain in full, completed from reference TRBV14 and TRBJ2-7, reads EAGVTQFPSHSVIEKGQTVTLRCDPISGHDNLYWYRRVMGKEIKFLLHFVKESKQDESGMPNNRFLAERTGGTYSTLKVQPAELEDSGVYFCASSRRGGGEDYEQYFGPGTRLTVT.

This rearrangement joins TRBV29-1 to TRBJ2-1; 8 positions agree with TRBD2. Germline lookup yields CDR1 SQVTM and CDR2 ANQGSEA. The CDR3 is made up of 15 amino acids. V lost 0 bases, J lost 3 bases, and 4 bases stayed unmatched. CDR3 sequence reads: CSVEDEAGDYNEQFF. As DNA, the CDR3 is TGCAGCGTTGAAGATGAAGCGGGAGACTACAATGAGCAGTTCTTC.

This sequence joins TRBV7-9 and TRBJ2-5, with a possible D match to TRBD1 (6 bases). Trimming cost V 1 base and J 5 bases, with 11 bases left between them. The CDR3 runs to 14 residues. The germline V gene has CDR1 SEHNR and CDR2 FQNEAQ (reference sequence). The CDR3 loop is CASSLDSQGETQYF. CDR3 nucleotide sequence: TGTGCCAGCAGCTTAGATTCTCAGGGGGAGACCCAGTACTTC.

The J gene is TRBJ2-7, the V gene TRBV29-1; 9 positions match TRBD1. V gave up 8 bases and J gave up 6 bases; unmatched junction bases: 11. The CDR3 extends over 13 amino acids. Germline V gives CDR1 SQVTM, CDR2 ANQGSEA. In DNA, the CDR3 is TGCAGCCCCTTGAGGGACAGGGTTCGCGAGCAGTACTTC. Amino acid sequence: CSPLRDRVREQYF.

The chain recombines TRBV27 with TRBJ1-1; D might be TRBD1 (5 bases). The V and J ends lost 4 bases and 1 base respectively, with 16 bases between them. Germline values: CDR1 MNHEY, CDR2 SMNVEV (reference sequence). The CDR3 has 16 amino acids. CDR3 nucleotide sequence: TGTGCCAGCAGTTCCCCCCCCAGGGAGGGGAACACTGAAGCTTTCTTT. Translating it yields CASSSPPREGNTEAFF.

The V call is TRBV27, the J call TRBJ2-7, with D hard to call. CDR1 is MNHEY, CDR2 SMNVEV, per germline (reference sequence). The CDR3 runs to 14 residues. Trimming shortened V by 9 bases and J by 5 bases, and 20 bases separated the two germline ends. The DNA for the CDR3 is TGTGCCAGTGCGCCACGGGCCGCCTACGACGAGCAGTACTTC. As protein: CASAPRAAYDEQYF.

The gene calls are TRBV6-6 and TRBJ2-7; D unclear. The CDR3 has 15 residues. V was cut by 2 bases and J by 3 bases, with 14 bases left in between. Germline V gene data show CDR1 as MNHNY and CDR2 as SVGAGI (reference sequence). Written as DNA, the CDR3 is TGTGCCAGCAGTTACGGACGGTTGAATAGCTACGAGCAGTACTTC. Translating gives CASSYGRLNSYEQYF.

The chain is built from TRBV29-1 and TRBJ1-2, with D unresolved. The CDR3 has 14 residues. Trimming shortened V by 3 bases and J by 6 bases, and 17 bases separated the two germline ends. Germline assignment: CDR1 SQVTM and CDR2 ANQGSEA. The CDR3 coding sequence is TGCAGCGTTGAGTTTGGGCTCCCGCACAATGGCTACACCTTC. Amino acids: CSVEFGLPHNGYTF.

The chain has TRBV29-1 and TRBJ2-7; D is unclear. The CDR3 has 14 amino acids. V lost 4 bases and J 2 bases, leaving 15 bases between the germline ends. CDR1 and CDR2 from the germline V gene are SQVTM and ANQGSEA. The CDR3 sequence: CSVGHSMIAYEQYF. In DNA, the CDR3 is TGCAGCGTTGGGCACAGTATGATAGCCTACGAGCAGTACTTC.

The rearrangement joins TRBV28 to TRBJ2-7, with 13 bases matching TRBD2. V gave up 4 bases and J gave up 2 bases; unmatched junction bases: 8. This CDR3 comprises 17 residues. Germline V CDR1 and CDR2: MDHEN, SYDVKM. The CDR3 reads CASSWGTSGITPYEQYF. CDR3 coding DNA: TGTGCCAGCAGTTGGGGGACTAGCGGGATCACACCCTACGAGCAGTACTTC.

This sequence joins TRBV28 and TRBJ2-7; 7 bases match TRBD2. The V gene end was trimmed by 8 bases and the J gene end by 5 bases; junction bases not matched to a gene: 15. The germline V gene encodes CDR1 MDHEN and CDR2 SYDVKM. This CDR3 spans 15 amino acids. The DNA for the CDR3 is TGTGCCAGCTGCTTTGACGGGGGGAGCGGCAACGAGCAGTACTTC. Amino acid sequence: CASCFDGGSGNEQYF. The complete variable domain, with remaining parts taken from reference TRBV28 and TRBJ2-7, reads DVKVTQSSRYLVKRTGEKVFLECVQDMDHENMFWYRQDPGLGLRLIYFSYDVKMKEKGDIPEGYSVSREKKERFSLILESASTNQTSMYLCASCFDGGSGNEQYFGPGTRLTVT.

The CDR3 is CASSLDAMGSNTEAFF. The CDR3 bases are TGTGCCAGCAGCTTAGACGCTATGGGTTCGAACACTGAAGCTTTCTTT. The V and J genes are TRBV7-9 and TRBJ1-1; D is undetermined. The CDR3 has 16 amino acids. Per the germline V gene, CDR1 is SEHNR and CDR2 is FQNEAQ (reference sequence). Trimming shortened V by 1 base and J by 1 base, and 13 bases separated the two germline ends.

This sequence joins TRBV11-2 and TRBJ2-1; 8 bases are shared with TRBD2. Germline CDR1 reads SGHAT; CDR2 reads FQNNGV. V was pared by 2 bases and J by 8 bases, with 5 bases of the junction left unmatched. The CDR3 totals 14 residues. CDR3 DNA: TGTGCCAGCAGCTTATACGGGAGGGCCGATGAGCAGTTCTTC. It codes for CASSLYGRADEQFF.

V usage is TRBV28 and J usage is TRBJ2-1; 7 bases agree with TRBD2. CDR1 and CDR2 (germline): MDHEN, SYDVKM. With V trimmed by 5 bases and J by 5 bases, 15 bases remained unmatched. The CDR3 totals 17 residues. Written as DNA, the CDR3 is TGTGCCAGCAGTACCCCTTCCCCAAGCGGGATAGACAATGAGCAGTTCTTC. Translating gives CASSTPSPSGIDNEQFF.

The chain joins TRBV6-1 to TRBJ1-2; D unclear. Trimming left V 1 base short and J 8 bases short, with 11 bases between. The germline CDR1 and CDR2 sequences are MNHNS and SASEGT. This CDR3 contains 13 residues. The CDR3: CASSEVFGLGYTF. Written as DNA, the CDR3 is TGTGCCAGCAGTGAAGTATTCGGGTTAGGCTACACCTTC.

This chain connects TRBV28 to TRBJ2-6; the D gene is possibly TRBD2 (5 bases). CDR1 MDHEN and CDR2 SYDVKM come from the germline V gene. The CDR3 spans 18 residues. The V end lost 4 bases, the J end lost 4 bases, and 20 bases lay between the germline ends. The CDR3 DNA is TGTGCCAGCAGTTCAGCCCCCCGGGATTATAGGGGGGCCAACGTCCTGACTTTC. Amino acids: CASSSAPRDYRGANVLTF.

This sequence joins TRBV28 and TRBJ2-5; D is ambiguous. The end of the DNA fits TRBJ2-7 better, so the J call may be wrong. In germline, CDR1 is MDHEN, CDR2 SYDVKM. This CDR3 has 14 residues. CDR3: CASSLSGFPYEQYF. In DNA, the CDR3 is TGTGCCAGCAGTTTATCTGGGTTCCCCTACGAGCAGTACTTC.

The chain employs TRBV12-1 and TRBJ2-2; the DNA was not used to check the table's D call, TRBD2. TRBV12-1 is reported as a pseudogene. This CDR3 has 16 amino acids. In nucleotides, the CDR3 is TGTGCCAGCAGCTTTTCTGGCGGGAGGGCTGGCGGGGAGCTGTTTTTT. Encoded protein: CASSFSGGRAGGELFF.